The entry below gives a single T cell receptor (beta chain) sequence along with its context. The data are from a study of T cell changes during pregnancy in multiple sclerosis. The data were produced by immunoSEQ multiplex PCR, yet TCRdb's version contains in-frame clones alone and is incomplete. The table records 35,000 to 40,000 clones, about nine tenths of them present only once. This TCR came from a female donor with multiple sclerosis, enrolled in a pregnancy study. The input for sequencing was CD8+ T cells from peripheral blood mononuclear cells, taken in the second trimester of pregnancy.

The CDR3, as DNA: TGTGCCAGCTCTCCAGAGGGCAGAAGCACCGGGGAGCTGTTTTTT. It specifies CASSPEGRSTGELFF. The V call is TRBV5-6, the J call TRBJ2-2; perhaps TRBD2 as D (5 bases). Looked up from germline, CDR1 is SGHDT and CDR2 is YYEEEE. This CDR3 region has 15 residues. Trimming shortened V by 7 bases and J by 4 bases, and 17 bases separated the two germline ends. Full variable domain (outside the CDR3, taken from reference TRBV5-6 and TRBJ2-2): DAGVTQSPTHLIKTRGQQVTLRCSPKSGHDTVSWYQQALGQGPQFIFQYYEEEERQRGNFPDRFSGHQFPNYSSELNVNALLLGDSALYLCASSPEGRSTGELFFGEGSRLTVL.